One sample yielded the 26 T cell receptor beta chains listed below, sequenced in a study of cytomegalovirus exposure and HLA in healthy donors. Assay used: immunoSEQ multiplex PCR; TCRdb lists only in-frame clones, some missing. The sample has over 120,000 clones; about 90% are singletons. The specimen was PBMCs. The receptors stem from a woman younger than 45 in good health and CMV-seropositive.

The V call is TRBV7-9, the J call TRBJ2-7, with D possibly being TRBD1 (6 bases). The CDR3 has 11 residues. V was shortened by 3 bases and J by 7 bases, with 7 bases between the two germline ends. Germline CDR1 and CDR2: SEHNR and FQNEAQ (reference sequence). The CDR3 loop reads CASSFRGEQYF. In DNA form, the CDR3 reads TGTGCCAGCAGCTTCAGGGGTGAGCAGTACTTC.

V is TRBV10-2 and J is TRBJ2-7, with a tentative D call TRBD2 (6 bases). V dropped 6 bases and J dropped 4 bases, with 16 bases sitting between them. Germline V gene lookup returns CDR1 WSHSY and CDR2 SAAADI. The CDR3 is 14 amino acids. CDR3 sequence: CASSGSGGTYEQYF. The CDR3 DNA reads as TGCGCCAGCAGCGGGAGCGGAGGGACTTACGAGCAGTACTTC.

This chain joins TRBV5-5 and TRBJ1-2; tentatively, D is TRBD1 (5 bases). Trimming removed 4 bases from V and 4 bases from J, with 17 bases in between. CDR3 length: 15 amino acids. Germline V gives CDR1 SGHKS, CDR2 YYEKEE (reference sequence). This CDR3 reads CASSLQGSGAYGYTF. CDR3 DNA sequence: TGTGCCAGCAGCCTTCAGGGTTCCGGAGCCTATGGCTACACCTTC.

The rearrangement joins TRBV2 to TRBJ1-2; tentatively, D is TRBD1 (5 bases). The CDR3 contains 15 residues. CDR1 and CDR2 (germline): SNHLY, FYNNEI. The ends were cut back, 0 bases at V and 8 bases at J, with 16 bases in the middle. The CDR3 loop reads CASSEAPLPRVGYTF. The DNA for the CDR3 is TGTGCCAGCAGTGAAGCGCCCCTCCCCAGGGTAGGCTACACCTTC.

The V gene is TRBV7-3, the J gene TRBJ2-2, with 7 bases that match TRBD1. The trim removed 5 bases at V and 6 bases at J, leaving 3 bases unmatched. There are 13 residues in the CDR3. Germline lookup yields CDR1 SGHTA and CDR2 FQGTGA. The CDR3 nucleotides are TGTGCCAGCAGCGCAACAGGGGCCGGGGAGCTGTTTTTT. Translating it yields CASSATGAGELFF. Drawing the rest from reference TRBV7-3 and TRBJ2-2, the complete variable domain is GAGVSQTPSNKVTEKGKYVELRCDPISGHTALYWYRQSLGQGPEFLIYFQGTGAADDSGLPNDRFFAVRPEGSVSTLKIQRTERGDSAVYLCASSATGAGELFFGEGSRLTVL.

The gene calls are TRBV27 and TRBJ1-4, with TRBD1 identical over 9 bases. Per the germline V gene, CDR1 is MNHEY and CDR2 is SMNVEV (reference sequence). CDR3 size: 15 residues. The junction had 10 bases not matched to a gene; V was cut back by 6 bases and J by 8 bases. In nucleotides, the CDR3 is TGTGCCAGCAGACCTGATACCGGGACAGGGGAAAAACTGTTTTTT. Protein: CASRPDTGTGEKLFF. Full variable domain (rest looked up from reference TRBV27 and TRBJ1-4): EAQVTQNPRYLITVTGKKLTVTCSQNMNHEYMSWYRQDPGLGLRQIYYSMNVEVTDKGDVPEGYKVSRKEKRNFPLILESPSPNQTSLYFCASRPDTGTGEKLFFGSGTQLSVL.

This clone came up once. The genes are TRBV19 and TRBJ2-1; the D gene is possibly TRBD2 (6 bases). CDR3 length: 14 residues. V gave up 5 bases and J gave up 5 bases, with 13 bases separating them. Germline loops: CDR1 LNHDA, CDR2 SQIVND (reference sequence). In DNA, the CDR3 is TGTGCCAGTAGTCCCCGGGGGACCCACAATGAGCAGTTCTTC. This gives the protein CASSPRGTHNEQFF.

The gene calls are TRBV6-5 and TRBJ2-7; D not resolved. This CDR3 region has 14 residues. V was clipped by 5 bases and J by 0 bases, with 11 bases between them. Germline V gives CDR1 MNHEY, CDR2 SVGAGI. CDR3 coding DNA: TGTGCCAGCAGTGAGGCCCAAAGCTCCTACGAGCAGTACTTC. Protein sequence: CASSEAQSSYEQYF.

J is TRBJ1-2 and V is TRBV10-3; possible D gene TRBD1, 5 bases. The germline gives CDR1 ENHRY, CDR2 SYGVKD. V was clipped by 4 bases and J by 5 bases, with 20 bases between them. This CDR3 spans 16 amino acids. DNA for the CDR3: TGTGCCATCAGTGTGTTGGAAATTCAGGGCTCATATGGCTACACCTTC. Amino acid sequence: CAISVLEIQGSYGYTF.

The CDR3 DNA sequence: TGTGCCAGCAGCGCGGGGACTAGCGGCTACGAGCAGTACTTC. It codes for CASSAGTSGYEQYF. The V call is TRBV9, the J call TRBJ2-7, with 11 bases that match TRBD2. Germline trimming cut 3 bases from V and 3 bases from J; bases unmatched to any gene: 2. This CDR3 has 14 residues. Germline CDR1 reads SGDLS; CDR2 reads YYNGEE.

The rearrangement links TRBV5-4 to TRBJ2-1; TRBD2 is a possible D gene (5 bases). Germline CDR1 reads SGHNT; CDR2 reads YYREEE (reference sequence). The V and J ends lost 2 bases and 7 bases respectively, with 10 bases between them. CDR3 size: 13 residues. CDR3 sequence: CASSFRLSNEQFF. In DNA form, the CDR3 reads TGTGCCAGCAGCTTCCGACTAAGTAATGAGCAGTTCTTC.

This chain connects TRBV11-2 to TRBJ2-2; 7 bases are a match to TRBD1. Germline assignment: CDR1 SGHAT and CDR2 FQNNGV. The CDR3 loop spans 16 amino acids. Trimming at V came to 1 base and at J to 4 bases, leaving 6 bases not matched to a gene. The CDR3 DNA reads TGTGCCAGCAGCTTAGTGGCAGGGACAGCCACCGGGGAGCTGTTTTTT. This sequence encodes CASSLVAGTATGELFF.

This chain uses TRBV13 with TRBJ2-4, with D possibly being TRBD2 (6 bases). The germline V and J ends were trimmed by 4 bases and 10 bases, with 11 bases remaining between them. Looked up from germline, CDR1 is PRHDT and CDR2 is FYEKMQ (reference sequence). CDR3 size: 12 residues. CDR3 coding DNA: TGTGCCAGCAGCTCGGGGCGGGGAATTCAGTACTTC. Translated, it gives CASSSGRGIQYF.

Here the CDR3 reads CAISGPPFNRLADYLYEQYF. The CDR3 DNA reads as TGTGCCATCAGTGGCCCCCCCTTCAATCGGCTAGCGGACTATTTGTACGAGCAGTACTTC. This chain uses TRBV10-3 with TRBJ2-7; TRBD2 matches at 7 bases. CDR1 and CDR2 (germline): ENHRY, SYGVKD. The ends lost 4 bases at V and 4 bases at J; junction bases unmatched: 25. The length of the CDR3 is 20 residues.

The chain combines TRBV5-8 with TRBJ2-5, with D maybe TRBD1 (5 bases). This CDR3 has 17 residues. Germline loops: CDR1 SGHTS, CDR2 YDEGEE. Deletions cut 4 bases from V and 1 base from J, with 20 bases between. CDR3 protein: CASSQGGPGAPQETQYF. In nucleotides, the CDR3 is TGTGCCAGCAGCCAGGGCGGACCGGGTGCCCCCCAAGAGACCCAGTACTTC.

The chain carries TRBV19 and TRBJ2-7, with TRBD1 identical over 9 bases. The V segment lost 4 bases and the J segment 9 bases; nucleotides outside the gene matches: 7. The CDR3 consists of 13 residues. Germline lookup yields CDR1 LNHDA and CDR2 SQIVND (reference sequence). Here the CDR3 DNA reads TGTGCCAGTAGTACCGGGACAGGGAGTGTGCAGTACTTC. Residues: CASSTGTGSVQYF.

This sequence joins TRBV28 and TRBJ1-3; D unclear. Looked up from germline, CDR1 is MDHEN and CDR2 is SYDVKM. The CDR3 extends over 14 amino acids. Deletions cut 2 bases from V and 0 bases from J, with 5 bases between. This CDR3 is CASSLHNSGNTIYF. CDR3 sequence (DNA): TGTGCCAGCAGTTTACACAACTCTGGAAACACCATATATTTT.

V gene TRBV10-3 combines with J gene TRBJ2-7; 7 bases match TRBD1. CDR1 and CDR2 (germline): ENHRY, SYGVKD. CDR3 size: 14 residues. The ends lost 5 bases at V and 3 bases at J; junction bases unmatched: 7. CDR3 DNA sequence: TGTGCCATCAGTCACACCGGGACAGACTACGAGCAGTACTTC. Its protein product is CAISHTGTDYEQYF.

The chain recombines TRBV6-1 with TRBJ1-2; D not certain. The CDR3 sequence is 15 residues long. Germline-derived CDR1 and CDR2 are MNHNS and SASEGT. V lost 8 bases and J 0 bases, leaving 16 bases between the germline ends. The CDR3 bases are TGTGCCAGCCGGGAGGCGGTCCTTTCTAACTATGGCTACACCTTC. Its translation is CASREAVLSNYGYTF.

This clone has a single count. J is TRBJ1-5 and V is TRBV28; maybe TRBD1 (6 bases). Deletions cut 6 bases from V and 5 bases from J, with 17 bases between. Looked up from germline, CDR1 is MDHEN and CDR2 is SYDVKM. The CDR3 extends over 15 amino acids. The CDR3 is CASSSYRVGDQPQHF. The CDR3 bases are TGTGCCAGCAGCTCATACAGGGTAGGCGATCAGCCCCAGCATTTT.

The chain joins TRBV5-1 to TRBJ2-5, with D tentatively TRBD2 (7 bases). The germline V gene has CDR1 SGHRS and CDR2 YFSETQ. The CDR3 consists of 15 residues. V was shortened by 1 base and J by 11 bases, with 21 bases between the two germline ends. The CDR3 DNA reads as TGCGCCAGCAGCTTGTGGTCGGACAGTCTGCGGGAGCAGTACTTC. Its protein product is CASSLWSDSLREQYF.

The chain recombines TRBV5-1 with TRBJ2-1; D perhaps matches TRBD2 (6 bases). V lost 3 bases to trimming and J lost 2 bases, with 15 bases between them. Germline values: CDR1 SGHRS, CDR2 YFSETQ. The CDR3 runs to 16 residues. In nucleotides, the CDR3 is TGCGCCAGCAGCTCTTCCGGGACTTTCCCCTACAATGAGCAGTTCTTC. It encodes CASSSSGTFPYNEQFF. The variable domain in full, completed from reference TRBV5-1 and TRBJ2-1, reads KAGVTQTPRYLIKTRGQQVTLSCSPISGHRSVSWYQQTPGQGLQFLFEYFSETQRNKGNFPGRFSGRQFSNSRSEMNVSTLELGDSALYLCASSSSGTFPYNEQFFGPGTRLTVL.

V is TRBV19 and J is TRBJ2-5, with D maybe TRBD1 (6 bases). The length of the CDR3 is 15 residues. Trimming shortened V by 3 bases and J by 4 bases, and 15 bases separated the two germline ends. Per germline, CDR1 LNHDA and CDR2 SQIVND (reference sequence). DNA for the CDR3: TGTGCCAGTAGTATCGCTGGGGGCAGGGGAGAGACCCAGTACTTC. This encodes CASSIAGGRGETQYF.

This chain joins TRBV5-1 and TRBJ2-1; 7 bases fit TRBD2. Germline CDR1 and CDR2: SGHRS and YFSETQ. The CDR3 is 16 amino acids. Trimming removed 5 bases from V and 0 bases from J; junction bases left unmatched: 8. The CDR3 reads CASRQTSAASYNEQFF. In DNA, the CDR3 is TGCGCCAGCAGGCAAACTAGCGCTGCCTCCTACAATGAGCAGTTCTTC.

V and J are TRBV27 and TRBJ2-7, with TRBD2 as a possible D gene (7 bases). The CDR3 length is 15 residues. V lost 5 bases, J lost 2 bases, and 16 bases lay in between. Germline V gene sequence: CDR1 MNHEY, CDR2 SMNVEV (reference sequence). The CDR3: CASSPPPGGPYEQYF. In DNA form, the CDR3 reads TGTGCCAGCAGTCCGCCCCCGGGGGGCCCCTACGAGCAGTACTTC.

The chain joins TRBV6-6 to TRBJ1-2, with 7 nucleotides matching TRBD1. J lost 3 bases, V lost 6 bases, and 4 bases had no gene match. CDR1 is MNHNY, CDR2 SVGAGI, per germline (reference sequence). The CDR3 extends over 13 amino acids. For the CDR3, the DNA is TGTGCCAGCAGACCTACAGGGGACTATGGCTACACCTTC. This encodes CASRPTGDYGYTF.